These 3 T cell receptor delta chains were sequenced from one sample in a study of γδ T cells in repeated Plasmodium falciparum infection. Vgamma9/Vdelta2+ and Vdelta2-negative gammadelta T cells were flow-sorted from PBMC for bulk sequencing. TCRdb re-called clones from the multiplex PCR reads using CATT. The table has approximately 93,000 delta-chain clones, 0.98% seen once; the top ten hold around a tenth. The sample was gamma-delta T cells from blood. These receptors came from a pool of human donors (malaria-infected and uninfected, not separated).

This clone has at least ten counts. A far larger clone is a single base away, which makes a read error likely. Other nucleotide sequences from this sample produce the same CDR3. The V gene is TRDV2, but the J gene lacks a call. Germline values: CDR1 GEAIGNYY, CDR2 EKD. The CDR3 contains 14 residues. CDR3 nucleotides: TGTGCCTGTGACGCCCGCGATGCCGCCGATAAGCTCATCTTT. Translated, it gives CACDARDAADKLIF.

To note about this clone: A far larger clone is only one base removed, so a read error is likely. This same CDR3 is encoded by further DNA sequences in the sample. The V gene is TRDV2, the J gene TRDJ1; D unresolved. The CDR3 length is 16 residues. CDR1 is GEAIGNYY and CDR2 is EKD in the germline V gene. CDR3 bases: TGTGCGTGTGACACCGAGGAAGAAGAGGGCACCGATAAACTCATCTTT. This encodes CACDTEEEEGTDKLIF.

To note about this clone: With a far larger clone one base away, a read error is the likely cause. The same CDR3 can be traced to other DNA sequences in this sample. This chain links TRDV1 with TRDJ1; a possible D gene is TRDD3 (6 bases). TCRdb supplies no J gene; here it was assigned by aligning the nucleotide sequence to germline. V gave up 4 bases and J gave up 7 bases, with 31 bases separating them. The CDR3 spans 19 residues. In germline, CDR1 is TSWWSYY, CDR2 QGS. CDR3 coding DNA: TGTGCTCTTGGGGTCCCCACCGCCACGGAAGGGATAGGGAGAACTAAACTCATCTTT. Amino acids: CALGVPTATEGIGRTKLIF.